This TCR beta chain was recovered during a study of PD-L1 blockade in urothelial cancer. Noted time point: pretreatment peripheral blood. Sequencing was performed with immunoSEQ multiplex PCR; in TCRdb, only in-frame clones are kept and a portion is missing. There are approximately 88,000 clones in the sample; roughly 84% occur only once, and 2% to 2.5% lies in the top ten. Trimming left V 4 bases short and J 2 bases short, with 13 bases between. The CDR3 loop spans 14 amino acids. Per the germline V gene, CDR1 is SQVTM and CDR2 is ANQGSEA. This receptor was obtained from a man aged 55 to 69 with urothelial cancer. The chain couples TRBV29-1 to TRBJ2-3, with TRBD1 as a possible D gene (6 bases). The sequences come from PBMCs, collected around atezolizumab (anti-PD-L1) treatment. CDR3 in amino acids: CSVVWQGLTDTQYF. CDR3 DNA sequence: TGCAGCGTTGTATGGCAGGGGCTCACAGATACGCAGTATTTT.